This note documents a single T cell receptor beta chain sequence. The antigen remains unidentified. The protocol was immunoSEQ multiplex PCR, while the TCRdb copy is restricted to in-frame clones and leaves out a portion. This sample has roughly 89,000 clones; roughly 84% occur once, and the top ten carry 6% to 8%. V lost 3 bases, J lost 1 base, and 12 bases lay in between. CDR3 length: 15 residues. The germline gives CDR1 KGHSH, CDR2 LQKENI. This record comes from a study of OX40 agonist ivuxolimab in advanced cancers. About the study: Ivuxolimab was delivered to patients intravenously every 2 weeks at doses spanning 0.01 to 10 mg/kg. Partial responses were achieved by three patients: one hepatocellular carcinoma, two cutaneous melanoma. General study points: Partial responders dosed at 0.1-3.0 mg/kg displayed clonal expansion ranking among the lowest. In the 0.1 to 3.0 mg/kg range, CD4+ and CD8+ blood T cells had expanded clonally by week 6.

Sequenced material: CD4+ or CD8+ T cells sorted from blood, taken in a trial of the OX40 agonist ivuxolimab. The receptor comes from an adult with an advanced solid tumor such as melanoma, head and neck, liver or kidney cancer. V is TRBV18 and J is TRBJ1-1; possible D gene TRBD1, 5 bases. The CDR3 here is CASSPRRGANTEAFF. The CDR3 DNA sequence: TGTGCCAGCTCACCGCGGCGGGGCGCGAACACTGAAGCTTTCTTT.